Listed below are T cell receptor beta chains from one sample, sequenced in a study of cytomegalovirus exposure and HLA in healthy donors. This table comes from immunoSEQ multiplex PCR, and its TCRdb copy is limited to in-frame clones, with some not included. The sample shows about 76,000 clones, approximately 81% of them seen only once. The sequencing sample was made of PBMCs. These receptor sequences come from a woman between 35 and 50 years old in good health and CMV-seropositive. The CDR3 runs from the conserved cysteine through the conserved F or W. The D gene is left open where the match is weak.

j_gene: TRBJ1-1; d_gene: -; v_gene: TRBV2; CDR3aa: CASYRVGDTEAFF
j_gene: TRBJ2-3; d_gene: TRBD2; v_gene: TRBV2; CDR3aa: CARGTSGGFGTDTQYF
j_gene: TRBJ2-3; d_gene: TRBD1; v_gene: TRBV10-3; CDR3aa: CAIRTGGGTDTQYF
j_gene: TRBJ2-3; d_gene: -; v_gene: TRBV19; CDR3aa: CASSSQPGHPLKDTQYF
j_gene: TRBJ1-6; d_gene: -; v_gene: TRBV5-1; CDR3aa: CASSATPTANYNSPLHF
j_gene: TRBJ1-6; d_gene: TRBD1; v_gene: TRBV19; CDR3aa: CASSIPTGGNSPLHF
j_gene: TRBJ2-1; d_gene: TRBD1; v_gene: TRBV7-9; CDR3aa: CASSLASGQSIFGQFF
j_gene: TRBJ2-3; d_gene: TRBD2; v_gene: TRBV27; CDR3aa: CATRTSGGADTQYF
j_gene: TRBJ2-5; d_gene: -; v_gene: TRBV5-1; CDR3aa: CASSSGKETQYF
j_gene: TRBJ1-4; d_gene: -; v_gene: TRBV25-1; CDR3aa: CASTGIREKLFF
j_gene: TRBJ1-3; d_gene: TRBD1; v_gene: TRBV5-1; CDR3aa: CASSEGQGEYTIYF
j_gene: TRBJ1-6; d_gene: -; v_gene: TRBV11-2; CDR3aa: CASSLDRRSPLHF
j_gene: TRBJ1-2; d_gene: -; v_gene: TRBV28; CDR3aa: CASSFPDRNYGYTF
j_gene: TRBJ2-5; d_gene: -; v_gene: TRBV7-3; CDR3aa: CASSFARAETQYF
j_gene: TRBJ1-2; d_gene: -; v_gene: TRBV5-1; CDR3aa: CASSFDMGRIYGYTF
j_gene: TRBJ1-2; d_gene: -; v_gene: TRBV30; CDR3aa: CAWTTSGVYGYTF
j_gene: TRBJ2-7; d_gene: TRBD1; v_gene: TRBV19; CDR3aa: CASSFGTAPEENEQYF
j_gene: TRBJ2-2; d_gene: -; v_gene: TRBV4-3; CDR3aa: CASSQDLGVTGELFF
j_gene: TRBJ2-7; d_gene: -; v_gene: TRBV27; CDR3aa: CASGGYYEQYF
j_gene: TRBJ1-2; d_gene: TRBD1; v_gene: TRBV28; CDR3aa: CASGSHPQGARGYTF
j_gene: TRBJ2-1; d_gene: TRBD2; v_gene: TRBV6-1; CDR3aa: CASSERGIDEQFF
j_gene: TRBJ2-7; d_gene: -; v_gene: TRBV6-5; CDR3aa: CASRPGFSYEQYF
j_gene: TRBJ1-1; d_gene: -; v_gene: TRBV11-2; CDR3aa: CASSRGGTEAFF
j_gene: TRBJ1-2; d_gene: TRBD1; v_gene: TRBV28; CDR3aa: CASSLTGGHYGYTF
j_gene: TRBJ1-1; d_gene: -; v_gene: TRBV13; CDR3aa: CASSLATLNTEAFF
j_gene: TRBJ1-6; d_gene: TRBD1; v_gene: TRBV6-5; CDR3aa: CASSYVDRRVDSPLHF
j_gene: TRBJ2-3; d_gene: TRBD2; v_gene: TRBV6-1; CDR3aa: CASSGLAAGGRGDTQYF
j_gene: TRBJ2-7; d_gene: TRBD1; v_gene: TRBV6-5; CDR3aa: CASSYSTGVYEQYF
j_gene: TRBJ2-5; d_gene: -; v_gene: TRBV5-1; CDR3aa: CASSLAGGLQETQYF
j_gene: TRBJ2-5; d_gene: TRBD2; v_gene: TRBV6-1; CDR3aa: CAGRGGAFLETQYF
j_gene: TRBJ1-3; d_gene: TRBD1; v_gene: TRBV30; CDR3aa: CAWAGGRGPGNTIYF
j_gene: TRBJ1-4; d_gene: -; v_gene: TRBV19; CDR3aa: CASSLAGEGEKLFF
j_gene: TRBJ2-7; d_gene: TRBD1; v_gene: TRBV6-5; CDR3aa: CASSYSLGQGAGKQYF
j_gene: TRBJ1-2; d_gene: TRBD1; v_gene: TRBV18; CDR3aa: CASSPQTPGTGALGSGYTF
j_gene: TRBJ2-5; d_gene: -; v_gene: TRBV18; CDR3aa: CASSPMGAGETQYF
j_gene: TRBJ2-2; d_gene: TRBD1; v_gene: TRBV18; CDR3aa: CASSGDRGRKDGELFF
j_gene: TRBJ1-5; d_gene: TRBD1; v_gene: TRBV5-1; CDR3aa: CASSLTGGWGNQPQHF
j_gene: TRBJ2-3; d_gene: -; v_gene: TRBV4-1; CDR3aa: CASSQGGGLRGDTQYF
j_gene: TRBJ1-1; d_gene: -; v_gene: TRBV30; CDR3aa: CAWNSGTLNTEAFF
j_gene: TRBJ2-7; d_gene: TRBD1; v_gene: TRBV7-8; CDR3aa: CASSLATGEWNEQYF
j_gene: TRBJ1-2; d_gene: -; v_gene: TRBV7-8; CDR3aa: CASSLLDNYGYTF
j_gene: TRBJ1-5; d_gene: -; v_gene: TRBV7-3; CDR3aa: CASSLNGLSNQPQHF
j_gene: TRBJ2-3; d_gene: -; v_gene: TRBV15; CDR3aa: CATSRGLVTDTQYF
j_gene: TRBJ2-3; d_gene: TRBD2; v_gene: TRBV15; CDR3aa: CATSYYKGGADTQYF
j_gene: TRBJ1-2; d_gene: TRBD1; v_gene: TRBV28; CDR3aa: CASSFPRQGNVKGYTF
j_gene: TRBJ2-1; d_gene: -; v_gene: TRBV4-1; CDR3aa: CASSQGHLPSSYNEQFF
j_gene: TRBJ1-6; d_gene: TRBD1; v_gene: TRBV5-1; CDR3aa: CASSTGFLGQGILNSPLHF
j_gene: TRBJ2-7; d_gene: TRBD1; v_gene: TRBV6-1; CDR3aa: CASSELGTGGREQYF
j_gene: TRBJ2-5; d_gene: TRBD2; v_gene: TRBV7-8; CDR3aa: CASSRLIAGGGQETQYF
j_gene: TRBJ2-3; d_gene: -; v_gene: TRBV9; CDR3aa: CASSVAQAMDTQYF
j_gene: TRBJ2-3; d_gene: TRBD2; v_gene: TRBV18; CDR3aa: CASSPQRGVTDTQYF
j_gene: TRBJ1-5; d_gene: -; v_gene: TRBV21-1; CDR3aa: CASSTNFGTGGIPIQHF
j_gene: TRBJ2-1; d_gene: -; v_gene: TRBV28; CDR3aa: CASRDLQGQFF
j_gene: TRBJ2-3; d_gene: TRBD2; v_gene: TRBV6-4; CDR3aa: CASSALRGAGTDTQYF